This TCR beta chain was sequenced during a study of blood T cell repertoires in COVID-19 (dated by TCRdb to between 2020 and 2021). A note on the overall study: Samples covering the acute and convalescent phases of COVID-19 were provided by collaborators in the United States, Italy and Spain. The material from the prospective study consisted of cDNA or gDNA derived from T cells, B-cell-depleted T cells, or PBMCs. Subjects who had been exposed to COVID-19, were actively infected with it, or had recovered from it provided the deeply sampled blood TCRbeta repertoires that made up the dataset. A freely available public database, intended as a resource for researchers studying the immune response to SARS-CoV-2, is where the repertoires were released. The samples were drawn from the first 160 participants of the ongoing ImmuneRACE study and from 1,200 or so subjects provided by 6 global collaborators. A de-identified subject ID, COVID-19 status, age in years and sex were almost always included in the sample metadata. Where available, HLA class I and class II types were taken from metadata supplied by the sample provider and were not determined by assay-based typing.

What the research found in general, with its limitations: The quantity of clinical and demographic metadata differed by source and by participant and was supplied without curation.

Turning to this clone: Its binding antigen is unknown. Per-base qualities were not stored, and no clone one base away is much larger.

TCRbeta CDR3 regions were amplified from genomic DNA by means of the immunoSEQ Assay, a bias-controlled multiplex PCR. As for the authors' bioinformatics: The number of nucleated cells in each sample was estimated from the amplification of reference gene primers within the assay. To quantify the absolute abundance of each unique TCRbeta CDR3 rearrangement, sequence reads were collapsed and filtered. For each sample, productive Simpson clonality was calculated as the square root of Simpson's diversity index over productive rearrangements. TCRdb retrieved this table from immuneACCESS and kept in-frame rearrangements only. Not all clones are present; in checked studies, unresolved V genes account for under half, and no reason is known for the remainder. V and J calls and clone size are as listed in that table; D and trimming were resolved from the DNA. For this sample the table gives tens of thousands of clones, of which roughly nine tenths were detected only once. 12% of the sample is taken by the ten largest.

Collaborating institutions collected whole blood in K2EDTA tubes following their own protocols. For TCRbeta analysis, collaborators shipped samples as frozen whole blood, isolated PBMCs, or DNA extracted from either of those sample types. The CDR3 runs 19 amino acids, cysteine and phenylalanine included. Of the read, only the CDR3 DNA is kept; its 57 bases are in frame from base 1. This TCR was recovered from a man aged 70-80 years with acute or convalescent COVID-19. Sequencing used peripheral blood. Recombination connected TRBV21-1 to TRBJ1-4; the D call TRBD1 from the table was never checked on the DNA. TRBV21-1 is a pseudogene. The nucleotide sequence is given as TGTGCCAGCAGCAAAGGTCTTTTGGGACACCTCAAAAATAATGAAAAACTGTTTTTT. Its amino acids are CASSKGLLGHLKNNEKLFF.